The sequence of this T cell receptor beta chain was determined in a study of beta chain features in type 1 diabetes. The wider study: Analysis included 107,917,701 sorted cells drawn from all samples.

The V end was cut by 11 bases, the J end by 0 bases, with 11 bases between. The V gene's germline CDR1 is MDHEN and CDR2 SYDVKM. The CDR3 spans 13 residues. Expressed TCRB transcripts got sequenced, as all isolated RNA was reverse transcribed. Here immunoSEQ multiplex PCR was the method, and the copy in TCRdb shows in-frame clones only, minus some. The data hold around 350,000 clones, with around an eighth observed a single time. Study-wide findings and caveats: The question left open here concerned HLA type influencing TCRB rearrangement.

This clone was counted only a few times. Its antigen remains unknown. V and J are TRBV28 and TRBJ2-4; possibly TRBD2 for D (5 bases). Sequenced material: naive CD4+ T cells from blood. The sequence was obtained from a young man in good health. The CDR3 bases are TGTGCCGTCCTGGGAGTAGCCAAAAACATTCAGTACTTC. It codes for CAVLGVAKNIQYF.